A selection of T cell receptor beta chains follows, all from one sample in a study of blood T cell repertoires in COVID-19. Clones were read by immunoSEQ multiplex PCR, and TCRdb kept only the in-frame ones, dropping some. The data contain 200,000 to 250,000 clones, approximately 80% of them singletons. What was sequenced was peripheral blood. Receptors originate from a man aged 50-59 years with active or convalescent COVID-19. CDR3s include the opening cysteine and the closing phenylalanine or tryptophan. A D gene is named only where the DNA matches it firmly. The size entry is marked missing in some rows and otherwise reads once, few, many or a size class.

D gene: TRBD2
clone size: .
CDR3 length: 14
J gene: TRBJ2-3
V gene: TRBV6-4
CDR3 DNA: TGTGCCAGCAGAAACGGGGGGGCCTGGGATACGCAGTATTTT
CDR3 protein: CASRNGGAWDTQYF

D gene: .
clone size: once
CDR3 length: 15
J gene: TRBJ2-1
V gene: TRBV15
CDR3 DNA: TGTGCCACCAGGTCCGGGGGACCATCCTACAATGAGCAGTTCTTC
CDR3 protein: CATRSGGPSYNEQFF

D gene: TRBD1
clone size: .
CDR3 length: 15
J gene: TRBJ2-1
V gene: TRBV6-5
CDR3 DNA: TGTGCCAGCAGCTCCGACAGGGCTAGCTACAATGAGCAGTTCTTC
CDR3 protein: CASSSDRASYNEQFF

D gene: .
clone size: once
CDR3 length: 18
J gene: TRBJ1-5
V gene: TRBV7-8
CDR3 DNA: TGTGCCAGCAGCTTACGGGGGGCGGGGGAATATAGCAATCAGCCCCAGCATTTT
CDR3 protein: CASSLRGAGEYSNQPQHF

D gene: TRBD1
clone size: .
CDR3 length: 16
J gene: TRBJ2-3
V gene: TRBV28
CDR3 DNA: TGTGCCAGCAGTTTATTTGGACAGGGAGGCACAGATACGCAGTATTTT
CDR3 protein: CASSLFGQGGTDTQYF

D gene: .
clone size: once
CDR3 length: 17
J gene: TRBJ1-2
V gene: TRBV6-1
CDR3 DNA: TGTGCCAGCAGTGCGCTGGCAGTACCCCGCCCTAACTATGGCTACACCTTC
CDR3 protein: CASSALAVPRPNYGYTF

D gene: .
clone size: .
CDR3 length: 14
J gene: TRBJ2-2
V gene: TRBV6-5
CDR3 DNA: TGTGCCAGCAGACAGAGTTCCGGCACCGGGGAGCTGTTTTTT
CDR3 protein: CASRQSSGTGELFF

D gene: TRBD1
clone size: .
CDR3 length: 16
J gene: TRBJ1-2
V gene: TRBV7-2
CDR3 DNA: TGTGCCAGCAGCTTAGATTTTGGACAGGTGAACTATGGCTACACCTTC
CDR3 protein: CASSLDFGQVNYGYTF

D gene: .
clone size: .
CDR3 length: 12
J gene: TRBJ2-1
V gene: TRBV28
CDR3 DNA: TGTGCCAGCAGCTCGCGTTTTGGTGAGCAGTTCTTC
CDR3 protein: CASSSRFGEQFF

D gene: .
clone size: .
CDR3 length: 15
J gene: TRBJ2-6
V gene: TRBV19
CDR3 DNA: TGTGCCAGTAGTATAGGCGGTTTTGGGGCCAACGTCCTGACTTTC
CDR3 protein: CASSIGGFGANVLTF

D gene: TRBD1
clone size: .
CDR3 length: 14
J gene: TRBJ1-6
V gene: TRBV5-4
CDR3 DNA: TGTGCCAGCAGGGACAGGGAAAAGAATTCACCCCTCCACTTT
CDR3 protein: CASRDREKNSPLHF

D gene: .
clone size: .
CDR3 length: 13
J gene: TRBJ1-2
V gene: TRBV28
CDR3 DNA: TGTGCCAGCAGGGGCCCGGGACTGTATGGCTACACCTTC
CDR3 protein: CASRGPGLYGYTF

D gene: TRBD2
clone size: .
CDR3 length: 17
J gene: TRBJ2-1
V gene: TRBV3-1/TRBV3-2
CDR3 DNA: TGTGCCAGCAGCCCTACCCGATTCCGGGGGGGGTACAATGAGCAGTTCTTC
CDR3 protein: CASSPTRFRGGYNEQFF

D gene: .
clone size: .
CDR3 length: 12
J gene: TRBJ2-5
V gene: TRBV18
CDR3 DNA: TGTGCCAGCTCACCGGCTGGAGAGACCCAGTACTTC
CDR3 protein: CASSPAGETQYF

D gene: TRBD1
clone size: once
CDR3 length: 14
J gene: TRBJ2-5
V gene: TRBV6-5
CDR3 DNA: TGTGCCAGCAGACTCGGGACAGGGAGAGAGACCCAGTACTTC
CDR3 protein: CASRLGTGRETQYF

D gene: TRBD2
clone size: once
CDR3 length: 13
J gene: TRBJ2-1
V gene: TRBV6-5
CDR3 DNA: TGTGCCAGCAGGAAGAGCGGGGGCAATGAGCAGTTCTTC
CDR3 protein: CASRKSGGNEQFF

D gene: .
clone size: .
CDR3 length: 14
J gene: TRBJ1-2
V gene: TRBV13
CDR3 DNA: TGTGCCAGCAGCTTGGGGACTTCCAACTATGGCTACACCTTC
CDR3 protein: CASSLGTSNYGYTF

D gene: .
clone size: many
CDR3 length: 14
J gene: TRBJ2-7
V gene: TRBV11-2
CDR3 DNA: TGTGCCAGCAGCTTAGCCCAGGTCGTCCACGAGCAGTACTTC
CDR3 protein: CASSLAQVVHEQYF

D gene: TRBD1
clone size: .
CDR3 length: 14
J gene: TRBJ1-3
V gene: TRBV2
CDR3 DNA: TGTGCCAGCAGTCCCGACAGGGTTGGAAACACCATATATTTT
CDR3 protein: CASSPDRVGNTIYF

D gene: TRBD1
clone size: .
CDR3 length: 14
J gene: TRBJ1-3
V gene: TRBV7-9
CDR3 DNA: TGTGCCAGCAGACAGCACAGGGGGCTAGACACCATATATTTT
CDR3 protein: CASRQHRGLDTIYF

D gene: .
clone size: .
CDR3 length: 11
J gene: TRBJ1-1
V gene: TRBV7-8
CDR3 DNA: TGTGCCAGCAGCCACATTACTGAAGCTTTCTTT
CDR3 protein: CASSHITEAFF

D gene: TRBD1
clone size: .
CDR3 length: 15
J gene: TRBJ1-2
V gene: TRBV19
CDR3 DNA: TGTGCCAGTAGTATAGTGCGACAGGGAGGCTATGGCTACACCTTC
CDR3 protein: CASSIVRQGGYGYTF

D gene: TRBD1
clone size: .
CDR3 length: 13
J gene: TRBJ1-2
V gene: TRBV28
CDR3 DNA: TGTGCCAGCACCACGGGACAGAACTATGGCTACACCTTC
CDR3 protein: CASTTGQNYGYTF

D gene: .
clone size: .
CDR3 length: 13
J gene: TRBJ2-1
V gene: TRBV27
CDR3 DNA: TGTGCCAGCATGGAGGGGCCCTACAATGAGCAGTTCTTC
CDR3 protein: CASMEGPYNEQFF

D gene: .
clone size: .
CDR3 length: 18
J gene: TRBJ2-3
V gene: TRBV4-1
CDR3 DNA: TGCGCCAGCAGCTTGCGGGACGCTTCTGTCGGCAGCACAGATACGCAGTATTTT
CDR3 protein: CASSLRDASVGSTDTQYF

D gene: .
clone size: .
CDR3 length: 14
J gene: TRBJ1-2
V gene: TRBV4-3
CDR3 DNA: TGCGCCAGCAGCCAAGATGTACGGAACTATGGCTACACCTTC
CDR3 protein: CASSQDVRNYGYTF

D gene: .
clone size: .
CDR3 length: 15
J gene: TRBJ2-5
V gene: TRBV6-2/TRBV6-3
CDR3 DNA: TGTGCCAGCAGTTCCCGGACTCTACGAGGAGAGACCCAGTACTTC
CDR3 protein: CASSSRTLRGETQYF

D gene: .
clone size: .
CDR3 length: 14
J gene: TRBJ1-2
V gene: TRBV27
CDR3 DNA: TGTGCCAGCAGTTTAAGGCAGGGTAACTATGGCTACACCTTC
CDR3 protein: CASSLRQGNYGYTF

D gene: .
clone size: .
CDR3 length: 13
J gene: TRBJ2-2
V gene: TRBV19
CDR3 DNA: TGTGCCAGTACCGCAGGGTACACCGGGGAGCTGTTTTTT
CDR3 protein: CASTAGYTGELFF

D gene: TRBD2
clone size: .
CDR3 length: 17
J gene: TRBJ2-3
V gene: TRBV5-4
CDR3 DNA: TGTGCCAGCAGCTGGGCTAGCGGGGTTCCCAGCACAGATACGCAGTATTTT
CDR3 protein: CASSWASGVPSTDTQYF

D gene: .
clone size: few
CDR3 length: 12
J gene: TRBJ2-3
V gene: TRBV12-3/TRBV12-4
CDR3 DNA: TGTGCCAGCAGCCCGGAGGCAGATACGCAGTATTTT
CDR3 protein: CASSPEADTQYF

D gene: .
clone size: few
CDR3 length: 14
J gene: TRBJ2-1
V gene: TRBV11-2
CDR3 DNA: TGTGCCAGCAGCTCTCTTTATAACTACAATGAGCAGTTCTTC
CDR3 protein: CASSSLYNYNEQFF

D gene: .
clone size: once
CDR3 length: 16
J gene: TRBJ2-3
V gene: TRBV3-1/TRBV3-2
CDR3 DNA: TGTGCCAGCAGCCAAGATTCCTCAGGGAGCACAGATACGCAGTATTTT
CDR3 protein: CASSQDSSGSTDTQYF

D gene: TRBD1
clone size: .
CDR3 length: 15
J gene: TRBJ1-5
V gene: TRBV5-1
CDR3 DNA: TGCGCCAGCAGCTTGGAGGGACAGTTCAATCAGCCCCAGCATTTT
CDR3 protein: CASSLEGQFNQPQHF